The next 19 T cell receptor beta chains were all read from a single sample in a study of identical twins. A single record per CDR3 protein comes from TCRdb applying MiXCR to the 5' RACE reads. Here the sample spans around 470,000 distinct CDR3 sequences, about 14% being singletons. The same sample was also used in a study of yellow fever vaccine responses in identical twins.

The material sequenced was CD4+ T cells sorted from blood. The receptors were gathered from a young woman in good health.

The rearrangement links TRBV5-6 to TRBJ2-5; D remains ambiguous. Trimming took off 4 bases at V and 1 base at J, with 20 bases between the two ends. This CDR3 comprises 17 residues. Looked up from germline, CDR1 is SGHDT and CDR2 is YYEEEE. For the CDR3, the DNA is TGTGCCAGCAGCCCTCAGCCGCCGATCTTATCCCAAGAGACCCAGTACTTC. This translates into CASSPQPPILSQETQYF.

This clonotype showed up many times. The chain couples TRBV29-1 to TRBJ2-1; 7 bases are shared with TRBD1. Germline CDR1 SQVTM, CDR2 ANQGSEA. This CDR3 contains 14 residues. Trimming removed 4 bases from V and 3 bases from J; junction bases left unmatched: 6. The CDR3 DNA follows: TGCAGCGTTGTATCGGGACAGTACTACAATGAGCAGTTCTTC. Its protein is CSVVSGQYYNEQFF.

This chain links TRBV2 with TRBJ2-3; TRBD2 is a possible D gene (5 bases). This CDR3 has 15 residues. Trimming removed 8 bases at V and 1 base at J, with 16 bases between. Germline CDR1 and CDR2: SNHLY and FYNNEI. DNA for the CDR3: TGTGCCAGCCTAACTAGGACTGTGGGCACAGATACGCAGTATTTT. The encoded protein is CASLTRTVGTDTQYF.

Of note for this clonotype: A much larger clone differs from this one at a single base, so this may be a read error. The J gene is TRBJ2-1, the V gene TRBV6-1, with D tentatively TRBD2 (6 bases). In germline, CDR1 is MNHNS, CDR2 SASEGT. This CDR3 spans 14 amino acids. Deletions cut 5 bases from V and 5 bases from J, with 13 bases between. The CDR3 loop reads CASSRRDSDNEQFF. CDR3 coding DNA: TGTGCCAGCAGTCGCCGGGACTCAGACAATGAGCAGTTCTTC.

This clonotype occurred a few times. The J gene is TRBJ2-3, the V gene TRBV7-2; D is perhaps TRBD1 or TRBD2 (5 bases each). Germline CDR1 reads SGHTA; CDR2 reads FQGNSA. Trimming shortened V by 2 bases and J by 4 bases, and 10 bases separated the two germline ends. The CDR3 loop spans 14 amino acids. As DNA, the CDR3 is TGTGCCAGCAGCTTACGGGGACCCGCAGATACGCAGTATTTT. Its translation is CASSLRGPADTQYF. The full variable domain, completed using reference TRBV7-2 and TRBJ2-3, is GAGVSQSPSNKVTEKGKDVELRCDPISGHTALYWYRQSLGQGLEFLIYFQGNSAPDKSGLPSDRFSAERTGGSVSTLTIQRTQQEDSAVYLCASSLRGPADTQYFGPGTRLTVL.

The V call is TRBV20-1, the J call TRBJ2-1; TRBD2 matches 12 bases. V shed 6 bases, J shed 7 bases, and the junction held 10 bases outside the gene matches. CDR1 is DFQATT, CDR2 SNEGSKA, per germline (reference sequence). This CDR3 is 15 amino acids long. The CDR3 here is CSAAGTSGLINEQFF. The DNA of the CDR3 is TGCAGTGCAGCCGGGACTAGCGGGCTCATAAATGAGCAGTTCTTC.

This clonotype was counted only a few times. This chain links TRBV20-1 with TRBJ2-2, with 7 bases identical to TRBD1. V was pared by 1 base and J by 5 bases, with 10 bases of the junction left unmatched. The CDR3 covers 16 residues. Germline V gene data show CDR1 as DFQATT and CDR2 as SNEGSKA (reference sequence). Here the CDR3 reads CSARGGRQGKTGELFF. CDR3 in DNA: TGCAGTGCTAGAGGCGGCAGACAGGGAAAAACCGGGGAGCTGTTTTTT.

This clonotype was recorded a few times. The chain joins TRBV5-6 to TRBJ2-7, with TRBD1 as a possible D gene (5 bases). This CDR3 comprises 15 residues. V was shortened by 6 bases and J by 2 bases, with 18 bases between the two germline ends. The germline CDR1 and CDR2 sequences are SGHDT and YYEEEE. The CDR3 spells CASTTAPAGPYEQYF. The CDR3 bases are TGTGCCAGCACCACTGCCCCGGCAGGGCCCTACGAGCAGTACTTC.

This clonotype was observed a handful of times. This sequence joins TRBV4-3 and TRBJ2-3, with D perhaps TRBD1 or TRBD2 (6 bases each). Between the trimmed V and J ends, which lost 4 bases and 8 bases, there was a span of 19 bases. Per germline, CDR1 LGHNA and CDR2 YSLEER. The CDR3 spans 15 residues. Here the CDR3 reads CASSPRGWTEPTQYF. For the CDR3, the DNA is TGCGCCAGCAGCCCCCGGGGGTGGACAGAACCTACGCAGTATTTT.

The rearrangement joins TRBV28 to TRBJ2-5; tentatively, D is TRBD1 (6 bases). Germline V gives CDR1 MDHEN, CDR2 SYDVKM. Trimming stripped 5 bases from V and 3 bases from J, with 16 bases between. The CDR3 is 15 amino acids. The CDR3 here is CASSPRLTGKETQYF. For the CDR3, the DNA is TGTGCCAGCAGTCCACGCCTAACAGGGAAAGAGACCCAGTACTTC.

This clonotype has a count of ten or more. The chain links TRBV4-3 to TRBJ2-5, with 14 bases identical to TRBD2. After removal of 1 base from V and 4 bases from J, the junction contained 8 bases not matched to a gene. This CDR3 region has 18 residues. Germline lookup yields CDR1 LGHNA and CDR2 YSLEER. The chain's CDR3 is CASSQGGTSGSMGETQYF. In DNA, the CDR3 is TGCGCCAGCAGCCAAGGAGGGACTAGCGGGAGTATGGGAGAGACCCAGTACTTC.

The chain is built from TRBV5-1 and TRBJ1-1; unclear D gene. Germline V gene data show CDR1 as SGHRS and CDR2 as YFSETQ. The CDR3 consists of 16 residues. V was shortened by 1 base and J by 1 base, with 14 bases between the two germline ends. This chain's CDR3 is CASSLWGNPGNTEAFF. For the CDR3, the DNA is TGCGCCAGCAGCTTGTGGGGAAACCCCGGGAACACTGAAGCTTTCTTT.

Of note for this clonotype: The conserved phenylalanine or tryptophan is not found at the CDR3 terminus, so this likely reflects a read error. The V and J genes are TRBV27 and TRBJ1-1; D is unclear. V dropped 6 bases and J dropped 1 base, with 18 bases sitting between them. Germline assignment: CDR1 MNHEY and CDR2 SMNVEV (reference sequence). The CDR3 runs to 16 residues. CDR3 residues: CASRINTRTGNTEAFS. Here the CDR3 DNA reads TGTGCCAGCAGAATCAATACCCGCACGGGGAACACTGAAGCTTTCTCT.

This clonotype was counted ten times or more. V gene TRBV10-3 combines with J gene TRBJ2-3; TRBD2 aligns across 7 bases. The CDR3 sequence is 13 residues long. In germline, CDR1 is ENHRY, CDR2 SYGVKD. V shed 9 bases, J shed 6 bases, and the junction held 9 bases outside the gene matches. In DNA form, the CDR3 reads TGTGCCATAAGGAGACTAGCAGTCGATACGCAGTATTTT. As protein: CAIRRLAVDTQYF.

This clonotype has just a few counts. V and J are TRBV5-1 and TRBJ2-1; tentatively, D is TRBD2 (5 bases). Germline CDR1 SGHRS, CDR2 YFSETQ. The CDR3 contains 13 residues. The V end was cut by 4 bases, the J end by 9 bases, with 14 bases between. CDR3 residues: CASSLSGNGEQFF. The CDR3 DNA reads TGCGCCAGCAGCCTATCCGGGAACGGTGAGCAGTTCTTC.

This clonotype has a count of ten or more. The V and J genes are TRBV24-1 and TRBJ1-1; tentative D call: TRBD1 (5 bases). The germline V gene encodes CDR1 KGHDR and CDR2 SFDVKD. V dropped 9 bases and J dropped 5 bases, with 12 bases sitting between them. The CDR3 spans 12 residues. CDR3 protein: CATSDRGTEAFF. The CDR3 DNA reads TGTGCCACCTCGGATCGGGGGACTGAAGCTTTCTTT.

This clonotype has more than one count but fewer than ten. The chain is built from TRBV7-9 and TRBJ2-4, with D possibly matching TRBD1 (6 bases). This CDR3 spans 17 amino acids. Germline assignment: CDR1 SEHNR and CDR2 FQNEAQ (reference sequence). Trimming cost V 5 bases and J 0 bases, with 17 bases left between them. CDR3 in amino acids: CASSLSLQGAAKNIQYF. CDR3 nucleotide sequence: TGTGCCAGCAGCCTTAGCCTACAGGGAGCAGCCAAAAACATTCAGTACTTC.

The sample holds a few counts of this clonotype. The chain joins TRBV5-1 to TRBJ1-2; no reliable D call. V was trimmed by 0 bases and J by 0 bases, leaving 12 bases between them. The V gene's germline CDR1 is SGHRS and CDR2 YFSETQ. This CDR3 comprises 16 residues. The CDR3 spells CASSLDSGIPNYGYTF. In DNA, the CDR3 is TGCGCCAGCAGCTTGGATTCAGGAATCCCTAACTATGGCTACACCTTC.

This clonotype was found many times. The chain couples TRBV12-3 or TRBV12-4 to TRBJ1-2; D is unresolved. CDR3 length: 10 residues. Trimming took off 3 bases at V and 7 bases at J, with 3 bases between the two ends. For the CDR3, the DNA is TGTGCCAGCAGTTTGTTTGGCTACACCTTC. Protein: CASSLFGYTF.